This T cell receptor (beta chain) stems from a study of cytomegalovirus exposure and HLA in healthy donors. General study findings and limits: There were three CMV-associated chains whose specificity for CMV antigens was confirmed in vitro. Cytomegalovirus status, reportedly, was diagnosed with high specificity and sensitivity by the classifier.

Trimming left V 4 bases short and J 6 bases short, with 5 bases between. There are 11 residues in the CDR3. In germline, CDR1 is MGHDK, CDR2 SYGVNS. Clones were read by immunoSEQ multiplex PCR, and TCRdb kept only the in-frame ones, dropping some. Found here are roughly 220,000 clones, just over 90% of them singletons; the top ten hold more than 1%. Remarks on this clone: As yet, its antigen is unknown.

The source is a young woman in good health and CMV-seronegative. The specimen sequenced was PBMCs. The J gene is TRBJ2-3, the V gene TRBV25-1; unclear D gene. CDR3 amino acids: CASSVGDTQYF. CDR3 nucleotide sequence: TGTGCCAGCAGTGTCGGGGATACGCAGTATTTT.